The 25 T cell receptor beta chains below come from one sample, sequenced in a study of T cells after yellow fever vaccination. TCRdb passed the 5' RACE reads through MiXCR, listing each CDR3 protein once. The table shows some 390,000 distinct CDR3 sequences, with 18% occurring only once. Sequencing was performed on PBMCs, taken before the yellow fever booster vaccination. The source is a man aged 18-30 years who received the YFV17D yellow fever vaccine.

This rearrangement joins TRBV6-1 to TRBJ2-7, with a possible D match to TRBD1 (5 bases). Germline lookup yields CDR1 MNHNS and CDR2 SASEGT. The V end lost 3 bases, the J end lost 6 bases, and 12 bases lay between the germline ends. The CDR3 is 13 residues long. CDR3 residues: CASSDRVKGEQYV. CDR3 in DNA: TGTGCCAGCAGTGACAGGGTCAAGGGCGAGCAGTACGTC.

The chain combines TRBV5-1 with TRBJ2-1; TRBD2 agrees at 10 bases. The CDR3 is 18 residues long. Trimming removed 5 bases from V and 0 bases from J; junction bases left unmatched: 11. CDR1 is SGHRS and CDR2 is YFSETQ in the germline V gene. Here the CDR3 reads CASSPGTSVTSSYNEQFF. The CDR3, as DNA: TGCGCCAGCAGTCCCGGGACTAGCGTGACGAGCTCCTACAATGAGCAGTTCTTC.

The V call is TRBV24-1, the J call TRBJ2-5; no definite D call. The CDR3 spans 13 residues. Trimming pared 4 bases from V and 2 bases from J, leaving 7 bases between. Germline assignment: CDR1 KGHDR and CDR2 SFDVKD. CDR3 region: CATSDPGQETQYF. DNA of the CDR3: TGTGCCACCAGTGACCCCGGGCAAGAGACCCAGTACTTC.

This clonotype was detected a few times. V usage is TRBV27 and J usage is TRBJ2-2; 8 bases line up with TRBD2. V lost 6 bases and J lost 3; bases outside the gene matches: 6. CDR1 is MNHEY and CDR2 is SMNVEV in the germline V gene (reference sequence). The CDR3 extends over 15 amino acids. The chain's CDR3 is CASRAIGRDTGELFF. CDR3 coding DNA: TGTGCCAGCAGGGCGATCGGGAGGGACACCGGGGAGCTGTTTTTT.

Many counts were recorded for this clonotype. This chain joins TRBV29-1 and TRBJ1-2, with D possibly being TRBD1 (5 bases). There are 15 residues in the CDR3. V was pared by 3 bases and J by 3 bases, with 17 bases between. In germline, CDR1 is SQVTM, CDR2 ANQGSEA. The CDR3 bases are TGCAGCGTTGATACACTTGGGGTAGGGGACTATGGCTACACCTTC. Its translation: CSVDTLGVGDYGYTF.

V is TRBV12-3 or TRBV12-4 and J is TRBJ1-5; 9 nucleotides match TRBD1. V was clipped by 6 bases and J by 4 bases; unmatched bases: 16. The CDR3 consists of 18 residues. The CDR3 DNA reads as TGTGCCAGCAGCCCCCAATCTTCGACAGGGGGGTCTAATCAGCCCCAGCATTTT. It encodes CASSPQSSTGGSNQPQHF.

The rearrangement links TRBV7-2 to TRBJ2-7; 7 nucleotides agree with TRBD1. The germline gives CDR1 SGHTA, CDR2 FQGNSA. V shed 4 bases and J 4 bases; nucleotides not matched to a gene: 16. This CDR3 has 17 residues. The CDR3 reads CASSYPLKGGKSYEQYF. In DNA form, the CDR3 reads TGTGCCAGCAGCTACCCCTTAAAAGGGGGCAAATCTTACGAGCAGTACTTC. The complete variable domain, with remaining parts taken from reference TRBV7-2 and TRBJ2-7, reads GAGVSQSPSNKVTEKGKDVELRCDPISGHTALYWYRQSLGQGLEFLIYFQGNSAPDKSGLPSDRFSAERTGGSVSTLTIQRTQQEDSAVYLCASSYPLKGGKSYEQYFGPGTRLTVT.

The chain joins TRBV14 to TRBJ2-5; TRBD2 is a possible D gene (6 bases). There are 15 residues in the CDR3. Germline CDR1 reads SGHDN; CDR2 reads FVKESK. Trimming cost V 1 base and J 5 bases, with 14 bases left between them. CDR3 protein: CASSQGLVWSETQYF. The CDR3 nucleotides are TGTGCCAGCAGCCAAGGACTAGTTTGGTCGGAGACCCAGTACTTC.

This clonotype was counted a few times. The chain combines TRBV20-1 with TRBJ2-1; 8 nucleotides line up with TRBD2. This CDR3 is built from 15 residues. Looked up from germline, CDR1 is DFQATT and CDR2 is SNEGSKA (reference sequence). The V and J ends lost 5 bases and 0 bases, in that order; junction bases with no gene match: 6. The CDR3 DNA reads as TGCAGTGCTCCCCGCGGGGGGAGCTCCTACAATGAGCAGTTCTTC. This translates into CSAPRGGSSYNEQFF.

The chain couples TRBV18 to TRBJ2-3, with 7 bases fitting TRBD1. The CDR3 is 15 residues long. The J segment lost 5 bases and the V segment lost 0 bases, leaving 5 bases of the junction unmatched. Germline V lookup: CDR1 KGHSH, CDR2 LQKENI. As DNA, the CDR3 is TGTGCCAGCTCACCACCGGGGACAGCCCTAGATACGCAGTATTTT. It encodes CASSPPGTALDTQYF.

The genes are TRBV10-3 and TRBJ1-3; 8 positions agree with TRBD1. The CDR3 is 16 amino acids. CDR1 and CDR2 from the germline V gene are ENHRY and SYGVKD. V lost 0 bases, J lost 0 bases, and 1 base stayed unmatched. The CDR3 bases are TGTGCCATCAGTGAGTCCCAGGGGGCCTCTGGAAACACCATATATTTT. Translation gives CAISESQGASGNTIYF.

This clonotype was counted between two and nine times. The chain links TRBV5-5 to TRBJ2-5, with TRBD2 identical over 12 bases. V lost 6 bases to trimming and J lost 2 bases; unmatched junction nucleotides: 8. There are 16 residues in the CDR3. CDR1 is SGHKS and CDR2 is YYEKEE in the germline V gene (reference sequence). CDR3 sequence: CASNFVGLAGQETQYF. DNA of the CDR3: TGTGCCAGCAACTTCGTAGGACTAGCGGGACAAGAGACCCAGTACTTC.

This chain joins TRBV10-3 and TRBJ1-1; D ambiguous. The length of the CDR3 is 14 residues. With 0 bases removed from V and 0 bases from J, the gap between germline ends came to 5 bases. CDR1 is ENHRY and CDR2 is SYGVKD in the germline V gene. The CDR3 bases are TGTGCCATCAGTGAGTCGACGGTGAACACTGAAGCTTTCTTT. It encodes CAISESTVNTEAFF.

The rearrangement joins TRBV20-1 to TRBJ1-6, with D hard to call. The CDR3 is made up of 14 amino acids. The V end lost 0 bases, the J end lost 10 bases, and 13 bases lay between the germline ends. Per the germline V gene, CDR1 is DFQATT and CDR2 is SNEGSKA (reference sequence). CDR3 region: CSARDLSLVSPLHF. The CDR3 DNA is TGCAGTGCTAGAGATCTTTCCCTCGTGTCACCCCTCCACTTT.

This clonotype has just a few counts. This chain connects TRBV7-9 to TRBJ2-5, with D perhaps matching TRBD1 or TRBD2 (5 bases each). The CDR3 totals 13 residues. Germline V gives CDR1 SEHNR, CDR2 FQNEAQ (reference sequence). V dropped 6 bases and J dropped 0 bases, with 8 bases sitting between them. CDR3: CASRGEYQETQYF. The CDR3 coding sequence is TGTGCCAGCAGAGGGGAGTACCAAGAGACCCAGTACTTC.

In this sample, this clonotype turned up a few times. The chain joins TRBV6-1 to TRBJ1-1; no definite D call. Trimming pared 6 bases from V and 7 bases from J, leaving 12 bases between. This CDR3 comprises 12 residues. Germline lookup yields CDR1 MNHNS and CDR2 SASEGT. The CDR3 loop reads CASRRTEGEAFF. The CDR3 DNA reads as TGTGCCAGCAGGCGGACGGAGGGTGAAGCTTTCTTT.

The V call is TRBV28, the J call TRBJ2-2; D tentatively reads TRBD1 or TRBD2 (5 bases each). V was clipped by 0 bases and J by 5 bases, with 10 bases between them. The CDR3 length is 15 residues. The germline gives CDR1 MDHEN, CDR2 SYDVKM. Written as DNA, the CDR3 is TGTGCCAGCAGTTTATGGGGACCGGGGACCGGGGAGCTGTTTTTT. It yields the protein CASSLWGPGTGELFF.

This clonotype was observed a handful of times. The V call is TRBV10-3, the J call TRBJ1-1; no clear D. Deletions cut 3 bases from V and 2 bases from J, with 16 bases between. The CDR3 has 16 amino acids. Looked up from germline, CDR1 is ENHRY and CDR2 is SYGVKD. CDR3 sequence: CAISEEHPSRNTEAFF. The CDR3 DNA sequence: TGTGCCATCAGTGAAGAACACCCATCTAGAAACACTGAAGCTTTCTTT.

The rearrangement joins TRBV6-2 or TRBV6-3 to TRBJ2-1; D remains unclear. Per germline, CDR1 MNHEY and CDR2 SVGEGT. The CDR3 extends over 16 amino acids. With 6 bases removed from V and 6 bases from J, the gap between germline ends came to 21 bases. The CDR3: CASSHAVRFGLNEQFF. Written as DNA, the CDR3 is TGTGCCAGCAGCCACGCCGTCCGATTTGGCCTCAATGAGCAGTTCTTC.

This clonotype was picked up a small number of times. This sequence joins TRBV12-3 or TRBV12-4 and TRBJ2-4; D remains unclear. Between the trimmed V and J ends, which lost 3 bases and 6 bases, there was a span of 6 bases. The CDR3 length is 12 residues. This chain's CDR3 is CASSLGTNIQYF. The CDR3 region has the DNA TGTGCCAGCAGTTTGGGCACAAACATTCAGTACTTC.

This clonotype was seen more than once but under ten times. The chain recombines TRBV7-9 with TRBJ1-1; D uncertain. CDR3 length: 13 residues. Germline assignment: CDR1 SEHNR and CDR2 FQNEAQ (reference sequence). V shed 4 bases and J shed 7 bases, with 13 bases lying between them. The CDR3 bases are TGTGCCAGCAGCTCCCGCACCTCCAGTGAAGCTTTCTTT. Its protein is CASSSRTSSEAFF.

This clonotype appeared a few times. The J gene is TRBJ2-3, the V gene TRBV3-1, with D perhaps being TRBD1 or TRBD2 (6 bases each). From germline, CDR1 is LGHDT and CDR2 YNNKEL (reference sequence). The CDR3 is 16 amino acids. V shed 5 bases and J shed 6 bases, with 21 bases lying between them. The CDR3 loop reads CASSTRFRRGDDTQYF. The CDR3 region has the DNA TGTGCCAGCAGCACACGGTTTCGAAGGGGGGATGATACGCAGTATTTT.

The chain joins TRBV6-2 or TRBV6-3 to TRBJ2-3, with D tentatively TRBD1 (6 bases). Germline CDR1 is MNHEY and CDR2 is SVGEGT. The V gene lost 9 bases and the J gene lost 2 bases, with 9 bases spanning the gap. The CDR3 length is 12 residues. Here the CDR3 reads CASGQTTDTQYF. The CDR3 nucleotides are TGTGCCAGTGGACAGACCACAGATACGCAGTATTTT.

DNA for the CDR3: TGTGCCAGCAGACACACCAGTTCGGAGACCCAGTACTTC. This sequence encodes CASRHTSSETQYF. The gene calls are TRBV6-2 or TRBV6-3 and TRBJ2-5; D is undetermined. The CDR3 runs to 13 residues. Germline V lookup: CDR1 MNHEY, CDR2 SVGEGT. Trimming left V 6 bases short and J 5 bases short, with 13 bases between.

This chain links TRBV7-9 with TRBJ2-3; the match to TRBD2 covers 7 bases. CDR3 length equals 17 residues. V lost 5 bases to trimming and J lost 3 bases; unmatched junction nucleotides: 14. Germline values: CDR1 SEHNR, CDR2 FQNEAQ (reference sequence). As DNA, the CDR3 is TGTGCCAGCAGCCTAAGCCGAGCGGGGCTGGGGACAGATACGCAGTATTTT. This translates into CASSLSRAGLGTDTQYF.